Below, 31 T cell receptor beta chains from the same sample are listed, as sequenced in a study of blood T cell repertoires in COVID-19. Assay used: immunoSEQ multiplex PCR; TCRdb lists only in-frame clones, some missing. The table lists 65,000 to 85,000 clones, approximately 86% of them singletons. Specimen: peripheral blood. The receptors were gathered from a man older than 75 with COVID-19, enrolled during active disease.

The CDR3 sequence: CASAETGTSPLHF. CDR3 coding DNA: TGTGCCAGCGCCGAGACAGGTACATCACCCCTCCACTTT. The chain links TRBV19 to TRBJ1-6, with D perhaps TRBD1 (6 bases). CDR3 length: 13 amino acids. V shed 9 bases and J shed 10 bases, with 16 bases lying between them. The germline V gene encodes CDR1 LNHDA and CDR2 SQIVND (reference sequence). The full variable domain, its missing parts supplied by reference TRBV19 and TRBJ1-6, is DGGITQSPKYLFRKEGQNVTLSCEQNLNHDAMYWYRQDPGQGLRLIYYSQIVNDFQKGDIAEGYSVSREKKESFPLTVTSAQKNPTAFYLCASAETGTSPLHFGNGTRLTVT.

The V gene is TRBV3-1 (or the pseudogene TRBV3-2), the J gene TRBJ1-4; the D gene is possibly TRBD1 (5 bases). Per germline, CDR1 LGHDT and CDR2 YNNKEL (reference sequence). There are 14 residues in the CDR3. V dropped 5 bases and J dropped 10 bases, with 17 bases sitting between them. CDR3 amino acids: CASSEQSVQGKLFF. The CDR3 nucleotides are TGTGCCAGCAGCGAGCAGAGTGTCCAGGGAAAACTGTTTTTT.

The V gene is TRBV6-5, the J gene TRBJ2-2; tentative D call: TRBD1 (6 bases). The CDR3 is 15 amino acids. V lost 2 bases to trimming and J lost 1 base, with 8 bases between them. Germline V lookup: CDR1 MNHEY, CDR2 SVGAGI. The CDR3 DNA reads TGTGCCAGCAGTTACGGGACATTGAACACCGGGGAGCTGTTTTTT. It specifies CASSYGTLNTGELFF.

The genes are TRBV3-1 (or the pseudogene TRBV3-2) and TRBJ2-2; D may be TRBD1 (6 bases). The V gene's germline CDR1 is LGHDT and CDR2 YNNKEL (reference sequence). The CDR3 is made up of 13 amino acids. The germline V and J ends were trimmed by 1 base and 6 bases, with 6 bases remaining between them. In DNA, the CDR3 is TGTGCCAGCAGCCAAGCAGGGGCCGGGGAGCTGTTTTTT. Amino acid sequence: CASSQAGAGELFF.

A few counts support this clone. This rearrangement joins TRBV4-2 to TRBJ2-6; possible D gene TRBD1, 6 bases. Germline CDR1 and CDR2: LGHNA and YNFKEQ. The CDR3 loop spans 16 amino acids. V was clipped by 4 bases and J by 1 base, with 11 bases between them. CDR3 nucleotide sequence: TGTGCCAGCAGCCTTAATCAGGGGTCTGGGGCCAACGTCCTGACTTTC. Amino acids: CASSLNQGSGANVLTF.

The V and J genes are TRBV6-5 and TRBJ2-3; possible D gene TRBD2, 7 bases. The CDR3 loop spans 11 amino acids. Germline assignment: CDR1 MNHEY and CDR2 SVGAGI. The V and J ends lost 4 bases and 12 bases respectively, with 11 bases between them. The CDR3 DNA sequence: TGTGCCAGCAGTTGGGGGGGCCGTCAGTATTTT. Encoded protein: CASSWGGRQYF.

V gene TRBV27 combines with J gene TRBJ2-3, with D perhaps TRBD1 (6 bases). The germline V and J ends were trimmed by 6 bases and 4 bases, with 14 bases remaining between them. This CDR3 has 14 residues. The germline V gene encodes CDR1 MNHEY and CDR2 SMNVEV (reference sequence). The CDR3 DNA is TGTGCCAGCAGATCTCAGGGGTTATCAGATACGCAGTATTTT. It codes for CASRSQGLSDTQYF.

J is TRBJ1-1 and V is TRBV4-1; D perhaps matches TRBD1 (5 bases). V was cut by 0 bases and J by 4 bases, with 9 bases left in between. The germline CDR1 and CDR2 sequences are MGHRA and YSYEKL. The CDR3 loop spans 14 amino acids. The chain's CDR3 is CASSQEAGRTEAFF. Written as DNA, the CDR3 is TGCGCCAGCAGCCAAGAGGCAGGGCGCACTGAAGCTTTCTTT.

V gene TRBV18 combines with J gene TRBJ2-5; TRBD2 might be the D (6 bases). The germline V gene encodes CDR1 KGHSH and CDR2 LQKENI. The CDR3 extends over 13 amino acids. V shed 4 bases and J shed 6 bases, with 12 bases lying between them. The DNA of the CDR3 is TGTGCCAGCTCACGGACTATGAGACAGACCCAGTACTTC. It is translated as CASSRTMRQTQYF.

V usage is TRBV5-1 and J usage is TRBJ1-2; 8 nucleotides match TRBD1. The ends lost 0 bases at V and 4 bases at J; junction bases unmatched: 2. The CDR3 contains 14 residues. Germline CDR1 reads SGHRS; CDR2 reads YFSETQ. CDR3 loop: CASSLDGQGYGYTF. CDR3 coding DNA: TGCGCCAGCAGCTTGGACGGACAGGGCTATGGCTACACCTTC. The variable domain in full, completed from reference TRBV5-1 and TRBJ1-2, reads KAGVTQTPRYLIKTRGQQVTLSCSPISGHRSVSWYQQTPGQGLQFLFEYFSETQRNKGNFPGRFSGRQFSNSRSEMNVSTLELGDSALYLCASSLDGQGYGYTFGSGTRLTVV.

The rearrangement links TRBV7-2 to TRBJ1-5; unclear D gene. The germline gives CDR1 SGHTA, CDR2 FQGNSA. Trimming removed 1 base at V and 5 bases at J, with 6 bases between. The CDR3 has 13 amino acids. As DNA, the CDR3 is TGTGCCAGCAGCTTAGGCGGGGATCAGCCCCAGCATTTT. Translated, it gives CASSLGGDQPQHF.

The J gene is TRBJ1-1, the V gene TRBV12-5, with D maybe TRBD1 (6 bases). Deletions cut 4 bases from V and 1 base from J, with 7 bases between. Per the germline V gene, CDR1 is LGHNT and CDR2 is FRNRAP. This CDR3 has 13 amino acids. The CDR3: CASGYRENTEAFF. The CDR3 nucleotides read TGTGCTAGTGGTTACAGGGAGAACACTGAAGCTTTCTTT.

V usage is TRBV19 and J usage is TRBJ1-2; TRBD1 matches at 7 bases. The CDR3 is 13 residues long. Germline CDR1 is LNHDA and CDR2 is SQIVND (reference sequence). Germline trimming cut 6 bases from V and 7 bases from J; bases unmatched to any gene: 8. CDR3 sequence: CASSPTGTAGYTF. In nucleotides, the CDR3 is TGTGCCAGTAGCCCGACTGGGACAGCTGGCTACACCTTC.

The rearrangement joins TRBV19 to TRBJ2-4; possibly TRBD1 for D (6 bases). V was cut by 5 bases and J by 1 base, with 12 bases left in between. In germline, CDR1 is LNHDA, CDR2 SQIVND (reference sequence). The CDR3 is 15 amino acids. The CDR3: CASSEGGFAKNIQYF. CDR3 DNA: TGTGCCAGTAGTGAAGGGGGTTTCGCCAAAAACATTCAGTACTTC. The full variable domain, rest sourced from reference TRBV19 and TRBJ2-4, is DGGITQSPKYLFRKEGQNVTLSCEQNLNHDAMYWYRQDPGQGLRLIYYSQIVNDFQKGDIAEGYSVSREKKESFPLTVTSAQKNPTAFYLCASSEGGFAKNIQYFGAGTRLSVL.

The chain links TRBV7-8 to TRBJ2-2; TRBD2 agrees at 12 bases. The length of the CDR3 is 21 residues. Germline loops: CDR1 SGHVS, CDR2 FQNEAQ. After removal of 5 bases from V and 6 bases from J, the junction contained 22 bases not matched to a gene. CDR3 residues: CASSPSLGRLAGVLLAGELFF. The CDR3 DNA follows: TGTGCCAGCAGCCCCAGCTTGGGGCGACTAGCGGGGGTCCTTTTGGCCGGGGAGCTGTTTTTT.

This chain uses TRBV9 with TRBJ2-5; D unresolved. The V gene's germline CDR1 is SGDLS and CDR2 YYNGEE. The V gene lost 0 bases and the J gene lost 0 bases, with 6 bases spanning the gap. The CDR3 is 14 amino acids. In DNA, the CDR3 is TGTGCCAGCAGCGTAGCCCAGAACCAAGAGACCCAGTACTTC. This gives the protein CASSVAQNQETQYF.

This chain links TRBV19 with TRBJ2-7; D is undetermined. Per germline, CDR1 LNHDA and CDR2 SQIVND (reference sequence). The CDR3 totals 11 residues. The CDR3, as DNA: TGTGCTCCCGGGTACTCCTACGAGCAGTACTTC. Protein: CAPGYSYEQYF.

On this clone itself: The same CDR3 also results from other DNA sequences found in this sample. The rearrangement uses TRBV5-1 and TRBJ2-5; TRBD1 is a possible D gene (6 bases). Germline values: CDR1 SGHRS, CDR2 YFSETQ. CDR3 length: 14 amino acids. With 2 bases removed from V and 2 bases from J, the gap between germline ends came to 10 bases. The CDR3 nucleotides read TGCGCCAGCAGCTTAGGGACACTACAAGAGACCCAGTACTTC. Translating gives CASSLGTLQETQYF. The whole variable domain, filled in from reference TRBV5-1 and TRBJ2-5, reads KAGVTQTPRYLIKTRGQQVTLSCSPISGHRSVSWYQQTPGQGLQFLFEYFSETQRNKGNFPGRFSGRQFSNSRSEMNVSTLELGDSALYLCASSLGTLQETQYFGPGTRLLVL.

This clone was detected only once. The chain carries TRBV11-2 and TRBJ2-5; the match to TRBD1 covers 7 bases. Germline CDR1 is SGHAT and CDR2 is FQNNGV. CDR3 length: 17 residues. The V and J ends lost 0 bases and 3 bases, in that order; junction bases with no gene match: 10. As DNA, the CDR3 is TGTGCCAGCAGCTTAGAGTATGGGTTCGGACAGGAAGAGACCCAGTACTTC. Its translation: CASSLEYGFGQEETQYF.

The rearrangement uses TRBV18 and TRBJ1-1; no clear D. This CDR3 region has 13 residues. Trimming took 4 bases from V and 1 from J, leaving 7 bases between them. Germline CDR1 reads KGHSH; CDR2 reads LQKENI. CDR3 sequence: CASSLIGNTEAFF. The CDR3, as DNA: TGTGCCAGCTCACTAATCGGGAACACTGAAGCTTTCTTT. The full variable domain, rest sourced from reference TRBV18 and TRBJ1-1, is NAGVMQNPRHLVRRRGQEARLRCSPMKGHSHVYWYRQLPEEGLKFMVYLQKENIIDESGMPKERFSAEFPKEGPSILRIQQVVRGDSAAYFCASSLIGNTEAFFGQGTRLTVV.

The chain uses TRBV3-1 (or the pseudogene TRBV3-2) and TRBJ2-3; the D gene is possibly TRBD2 (6 bases). The CDR3 loop spans 14 amino acids. Germline V gene sequence: CDR1 LGHDT, CDR2 YNNKEL (reference sequence). The V end was cut by 4 bases, the J end by 5 bases, with 13 bases between. Here the CDR3 DNA reads TGTGCCAGCAGCCCCTGGGGGGAGCAAGATACGCAGTATTTT. Its protein is CASSPWGEQDTQYF.

V and J are TRBV5-6 and TRBJ1-6, with D possibly TRBD1 on 5 matching bases. Germline CDR1 is SGHDT and CDR2 is YYEEEE. CDR3 length equals 15 residues. V shed 2 bases and J shed 4 bases, with 10 bases lying between them. The CDR3, as DNA: TGTGCCAGCAGCTTCCGCGCAGGGTATAATTCACCCCTCCACTTT. It is translated as CASSFRAGYNSPLHF.

V and J are TRBV29-1 and TRBJ2-7; D unclear. Trimming pared 4 bases from V and 3 bases from J, leaving 7 bases between. Germline CDR1 and CDR2: SQVTM and ANQGSEA. The CDR3 runs to 11 residues. In DNA, the CDR3 is TGCAGCGTTGTCTCCAGCTACGAGCAGTACTTC. It is translated as CSVVSSYEQYF.

The gene calls are TRBV14 and TRBJ1-6, with 9 bases lining up with TRBD1. This CDR3 is built from 18 residues. The V and J ends lost 1 base and 0 bases, in that order; junction bases with no gene match: 4. From germline, CDR1 is SGHDN and CDR2 FVKESK. DNA of the CDR3: TGTGCCAGCAGCCAAGCGGACAGGGGTCTCTCCTATAATTCACCCCTCCACTTT. Protein: CASSQADRGLSYNSPLHF.

The CDR3 region is CASSEAHHDRSYEQYF. CDR3 coding DNA: TGTGCCAGCAGTGAAGCGCATCACGACAGGTCCTACGAGCAGTACTTC. V is TRBV6-1 and J is TRBJ2-7; TRBD1 is a possible D gene (6 bases). Germline V gene data show CDR1 as MNHNS and CDR2 as SASEGT. With 0 bases removed from V and 1 base from J, the gap between germline ends came to 13 bases. The CDR3 sequence is 16 residues long.

V gene TRBV6-1 combines with J gene TRBJ1-5, with TRBD1 matching over 8 bases. The CDR3 is 17 residues long. Germline trimming cut 2 bases from V and 0 bases from J; bases unmatched to any gene: 6. From germline, CDR1 is MNHNS and CDR2 SASEGT. Written as DNA, the CDR3 is TGTGCCAGCAGTGAAAGCTGGGACAGGTATAGCAATCAGCCCCAGCATTTT. Translated: CASSESWDRYSNQPQHF.

A few counts support this clone. The CDR3 loop is CASSLDGSSGNTIYF. The CDR3 nucleotides are TGCGCCAGCAGCTTGGACGGGAGCTCTGGAAACACCATATATTTT. V is TRBV5-1 and J is TRBJ1-3; unclear D gene. Trimming took 0 bases from V and 0 from J, leaving 7 bases between them. This CDR3 contains 15 residues. Per the germline V gene, CDR1 is SGHRS and CDR2 is YFSETQ.

This clone appeared a single time. This rearrangement joins TRBV24-1 to TRBJ2-1; TRBD2 is a possible D gene (5 bases). Between the trimmed V and J ends, which lost 6 bases and 2 bases, there was a span of 10 bases. The CDR3 contains 14 residues. CDR1 and CDR2 (germline): KGHDR, SFDVKD. The CDR3 DNA sequence: TGTGCCACCAGTTCACCGGGAACCTACAATGAGCAGTTCTTC. Its translation is CATSSPGTYNEQFF.

CDR3 sequence (DNA): TGTGCCAGCAGCCCAGATAACAGCTACGAGCAGTACTTC. Protein: CASSPDNSYEQYF. This sequence joins TRBV7-2 and TRBJ2-7, with unresolved D. CDR1 is SGHTA and CDR2 is FQGNSA in the germline V gene. This CDR3 is built from 13 residues. V was clipped by 5 bases and J by 3 bases, with 11 bases between them. The entire variable domain, with the rest obtained from reference TRBV7-2 and TRBJ2-7, is as follows: GAGVSQSPSNKVTEKGKDVELRCDPISGHTALYWYRQSLGQGLEFLIYFQGNSAPDKSGLPSDRFSAERTGGSVSTLTIQRTQQEDSAVYLCASSPDNSYEQYFGPGTRLTVT.

The J gene is TRBJ1-1, the V gene TRBV7-2; D unclear. Trimming took off 1 base at V and 3 bases at J, with 12 bases between the two ends. Germline CDR1 SGHTA, CDR2 FQGNSA. The CDR3 is made up of 15 amino acids. The CDR3 reads CASSLVFGSHTEAFF. CDR3 in DNA: TGTGCCAGCAGCTTAGTTTTCGGGTCCCACACTGAAGCTTTCTTT. The entire variable domain, with the rest obtained from reference TRBV7-2 and TRBJ1-1, is as follows: GAGVSQSPSNKVTEKGKDVELRCDPISGHTALYWYRQSLGQGLEFLIYFQGNSAPDKSGLPSDRFSAERTGGSVSTLTIQRTQQEDSAVYLCASSLVFGSHTEAFFGQGTRLTVV.

The chain has TRBV10-3 and TRBJ1-6; D may be TRBD1 (5 bases). CDR1 and CDR2 from the germline V gene are ENHRY and SYGVKD. The CDR3 contains 15 residues. Trimming pared 1 base from V and 9 bases from J, leaving 13 bases between. The CDR3 region has the DNA TGTGCCATCAGTGAGTGGGGGGAGGGAGGTTCACCCCTCCACTTT. This gives the protein CAISEWGEGGSPLHF.